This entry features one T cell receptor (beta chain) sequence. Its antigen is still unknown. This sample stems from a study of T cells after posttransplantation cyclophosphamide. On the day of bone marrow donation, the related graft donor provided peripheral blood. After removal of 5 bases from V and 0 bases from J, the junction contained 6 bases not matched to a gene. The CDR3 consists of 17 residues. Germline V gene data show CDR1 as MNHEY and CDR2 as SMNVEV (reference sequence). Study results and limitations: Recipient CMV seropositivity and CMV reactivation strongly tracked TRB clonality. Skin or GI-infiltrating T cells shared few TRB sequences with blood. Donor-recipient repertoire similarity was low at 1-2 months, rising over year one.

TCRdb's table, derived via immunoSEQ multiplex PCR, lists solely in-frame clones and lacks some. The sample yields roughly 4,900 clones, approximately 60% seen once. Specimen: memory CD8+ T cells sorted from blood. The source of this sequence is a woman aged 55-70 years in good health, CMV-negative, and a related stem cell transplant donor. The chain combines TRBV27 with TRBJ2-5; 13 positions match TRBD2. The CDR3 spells CASSPLGLAGDQETQYF. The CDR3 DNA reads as TGTGCCAGCAGTCCCTTAGGACTAGCGGGAGACCAAGAGACCCAGTACTTC.